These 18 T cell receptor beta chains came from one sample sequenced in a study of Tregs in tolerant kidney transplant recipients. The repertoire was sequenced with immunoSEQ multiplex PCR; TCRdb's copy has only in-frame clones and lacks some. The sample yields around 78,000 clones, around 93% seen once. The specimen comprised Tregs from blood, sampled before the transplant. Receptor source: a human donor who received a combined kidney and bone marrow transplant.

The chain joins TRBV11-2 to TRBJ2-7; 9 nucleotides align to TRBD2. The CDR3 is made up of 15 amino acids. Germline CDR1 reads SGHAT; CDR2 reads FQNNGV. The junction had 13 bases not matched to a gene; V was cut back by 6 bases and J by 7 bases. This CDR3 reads CASREPGLASWEQYF. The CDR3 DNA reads TGTGCCAGCAGAGAGCCGGGACTAGCTAGCTGGGAGCAGTACTTC.

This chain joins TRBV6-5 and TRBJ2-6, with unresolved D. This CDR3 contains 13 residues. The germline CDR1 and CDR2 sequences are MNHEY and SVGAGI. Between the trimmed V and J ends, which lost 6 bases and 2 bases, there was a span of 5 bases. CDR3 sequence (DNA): TGTGCCAGCAGGGAAACTGGGGCCAACGTCCTGACTTTC. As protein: CASRETGANVLTF.

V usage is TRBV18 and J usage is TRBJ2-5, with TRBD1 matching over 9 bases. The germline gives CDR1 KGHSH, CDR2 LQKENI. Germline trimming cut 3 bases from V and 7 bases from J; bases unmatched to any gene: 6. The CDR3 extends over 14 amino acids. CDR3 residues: CASSPTGGIGTQYF. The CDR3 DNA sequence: TGTGCCAGCTCACCGACAGGGGGGATAGGGACCCAGTACTTC.

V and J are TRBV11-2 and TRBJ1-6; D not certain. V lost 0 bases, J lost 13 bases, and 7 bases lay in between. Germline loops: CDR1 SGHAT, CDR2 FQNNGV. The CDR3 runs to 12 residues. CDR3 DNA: TGTGCCAGCAGCTTAGACAGGCCTCCCCTCCACTTT. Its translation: CASSLDRPPLHF.

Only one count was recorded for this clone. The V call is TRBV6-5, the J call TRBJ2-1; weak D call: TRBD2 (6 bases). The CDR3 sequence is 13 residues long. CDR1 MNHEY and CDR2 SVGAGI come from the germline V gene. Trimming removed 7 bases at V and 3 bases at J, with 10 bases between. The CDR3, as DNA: TGTGCCAGCACCCCGGGGGTCTACAATGAGCAGTTCTTC. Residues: CASTPGVYNEQFF.

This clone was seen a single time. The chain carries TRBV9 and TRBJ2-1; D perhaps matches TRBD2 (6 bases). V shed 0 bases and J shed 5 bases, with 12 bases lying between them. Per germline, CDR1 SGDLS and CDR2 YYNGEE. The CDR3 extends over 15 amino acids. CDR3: CASSVELAANNEQFF. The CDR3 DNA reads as TGTGCCAGCAGCGTAGAATTAGCGGCCAACAATGAGCAGTTCTTC.

The CDR3 region is CASSLRGNEQYF. The CDR3 DNA reads as TGTGCCAGCAGTTTACGGGGGAACGAGCAGTACTTC. V gene TRBV27 combines with J gene TRBJ2-7, with a weak D call TRBD2 (6 bases). Trimming left V 2 bases short and J 5 bases short, with 7 bases between. The CDR3 is 12 amino acids. CDR1 and CDR2 (germline): MNHEY, SMNVEV (reference sequence).

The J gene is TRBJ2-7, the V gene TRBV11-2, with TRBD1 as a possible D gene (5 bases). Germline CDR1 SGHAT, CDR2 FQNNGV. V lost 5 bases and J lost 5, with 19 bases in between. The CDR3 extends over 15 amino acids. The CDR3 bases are TGTGCCAGCAGCCTCATTCCGCGCAGGGAAGACGAGCAGTACTTC. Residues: CASSLIPRREDEQYF.

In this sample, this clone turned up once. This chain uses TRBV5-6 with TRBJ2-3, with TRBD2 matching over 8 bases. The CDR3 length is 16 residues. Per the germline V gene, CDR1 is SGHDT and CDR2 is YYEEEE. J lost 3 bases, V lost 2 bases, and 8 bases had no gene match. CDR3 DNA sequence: TGTGCCAGCAGCTTCTCTCCCGGGAGGGGGACAGATACGCAGTATTTT. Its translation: CASSFSPGRGTDTQYF.

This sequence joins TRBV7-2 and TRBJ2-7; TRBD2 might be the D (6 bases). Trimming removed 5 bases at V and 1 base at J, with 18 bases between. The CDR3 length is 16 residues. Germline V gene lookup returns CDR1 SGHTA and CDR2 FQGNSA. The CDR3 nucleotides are TGTGCCAGCAGCGTTCAGGCGGCTAGCGAGTCCTACGAGCAGTACTTC. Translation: CASSVQAASESYEQYF.

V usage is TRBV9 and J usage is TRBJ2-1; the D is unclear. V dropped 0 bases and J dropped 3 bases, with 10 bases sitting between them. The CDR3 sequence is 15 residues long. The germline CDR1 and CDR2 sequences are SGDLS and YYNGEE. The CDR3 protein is CASSVEGLFYNEQFF. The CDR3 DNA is TGTGCCAGCAGCGTAGAAGGGCTTTTCTACAATGAGCAGTTCTTC. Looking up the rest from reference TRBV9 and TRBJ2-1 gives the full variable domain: DSGVTQTPKHLITATGQRVTLRCSPRSGDLSVYWYQQSLDQGLQFLIQYYNGEERAKGNILERFSAQQFPDLHSELNLSSLELGDSALYFCASSVEGLFYNEQFFGPGTRLTVL.

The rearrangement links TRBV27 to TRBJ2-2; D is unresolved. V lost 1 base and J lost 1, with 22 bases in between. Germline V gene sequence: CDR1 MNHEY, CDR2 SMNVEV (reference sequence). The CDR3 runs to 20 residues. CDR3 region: CASSLWPPGSRPKNTGELFF. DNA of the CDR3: TGTGCCAGCAGTTTATGGCCCCCAGGATCAAGACCAAAGAACACCGGGGAGCTGTTTTTT.

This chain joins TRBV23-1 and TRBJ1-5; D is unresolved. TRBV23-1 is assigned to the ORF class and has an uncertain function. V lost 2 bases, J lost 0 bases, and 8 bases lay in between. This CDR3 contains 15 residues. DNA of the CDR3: TGCGCCAGCAGTCAAGGCGTTTATAGCAATCAGCCCCAGCATTTT. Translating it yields CASSQGVYSNQPQHF.

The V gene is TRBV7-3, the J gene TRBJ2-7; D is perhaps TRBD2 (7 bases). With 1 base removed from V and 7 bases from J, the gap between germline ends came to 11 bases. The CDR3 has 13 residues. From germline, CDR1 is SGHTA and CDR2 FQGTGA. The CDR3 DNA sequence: TGTGCCAGCAGCTTAAAAGGGGGAGGGGAGCAGTACTTC. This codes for CASSLKGGGEQYF.

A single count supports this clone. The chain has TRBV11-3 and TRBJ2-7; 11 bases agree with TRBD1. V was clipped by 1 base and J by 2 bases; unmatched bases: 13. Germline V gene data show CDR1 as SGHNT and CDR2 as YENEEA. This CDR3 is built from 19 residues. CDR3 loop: CASSLAPGTGGFFPYEQYF. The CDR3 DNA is TGTGCCAGCAGCTTAGCTCCCGGGACAGGGGGTTTCTTCCCCTACGAGCAGTACTTC.

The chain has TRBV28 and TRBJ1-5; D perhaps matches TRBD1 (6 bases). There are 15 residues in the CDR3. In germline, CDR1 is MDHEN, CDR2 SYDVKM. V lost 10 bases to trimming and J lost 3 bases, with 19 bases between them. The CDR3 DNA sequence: TGTGCCACCGCCGGCGGACAGAGCCTCAATCAGCCCCAGCATTTT. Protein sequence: CATAGGQSLNQPQHF.

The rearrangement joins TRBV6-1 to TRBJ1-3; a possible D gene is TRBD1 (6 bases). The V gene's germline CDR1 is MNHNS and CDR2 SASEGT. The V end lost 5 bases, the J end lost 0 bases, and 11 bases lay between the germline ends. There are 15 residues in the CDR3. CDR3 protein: CASSLTGFSGNTIYF. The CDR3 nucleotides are TGTGCCAGCAGTTTAACAGGGTTCTCTGGAAACACCATATATTTT.

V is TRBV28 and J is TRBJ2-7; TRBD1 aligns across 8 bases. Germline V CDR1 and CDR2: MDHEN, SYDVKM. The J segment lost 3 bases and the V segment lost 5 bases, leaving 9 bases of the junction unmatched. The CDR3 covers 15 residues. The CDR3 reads CASSRGAGGFYEQYF. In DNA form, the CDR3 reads TGTGCCAGCAGTCGTGGGGCAGGGGGCTTCTACGAGCAGTACTTC.